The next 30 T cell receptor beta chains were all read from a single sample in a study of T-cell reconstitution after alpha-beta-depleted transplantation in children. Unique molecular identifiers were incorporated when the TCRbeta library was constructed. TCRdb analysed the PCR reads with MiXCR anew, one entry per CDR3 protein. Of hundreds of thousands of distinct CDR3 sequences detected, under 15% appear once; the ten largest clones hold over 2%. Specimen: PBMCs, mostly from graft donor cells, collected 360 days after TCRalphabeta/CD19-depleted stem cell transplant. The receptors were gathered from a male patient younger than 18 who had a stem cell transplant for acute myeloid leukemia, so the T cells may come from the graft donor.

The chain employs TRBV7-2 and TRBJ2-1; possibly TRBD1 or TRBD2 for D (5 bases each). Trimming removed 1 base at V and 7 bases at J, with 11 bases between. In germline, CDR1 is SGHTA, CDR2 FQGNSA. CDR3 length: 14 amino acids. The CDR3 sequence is CASSLGGIGNEQFF. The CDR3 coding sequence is TGTGCCAGCAGCTTAGGGGGGATTGGTAATGAGCAGTTCTTC.

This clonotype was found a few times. The CDR3 DNA reads TGTGCCAGCAGCCGTTACAGGGGATCGGGCAATCAGCCCCAGCATTTT. This encodes CASSRYRGSGNQPQHF. J is TRBJ1-5 and V is TRBV28; 7 positions agree with TRBD1. Germline CDR1 reads MDHEN; CDR2 reads SYDVKM. V shed 6 bases and J 2 bases; nucleotides not matched to a gene: 10. This CDR3 contains 16 residues.

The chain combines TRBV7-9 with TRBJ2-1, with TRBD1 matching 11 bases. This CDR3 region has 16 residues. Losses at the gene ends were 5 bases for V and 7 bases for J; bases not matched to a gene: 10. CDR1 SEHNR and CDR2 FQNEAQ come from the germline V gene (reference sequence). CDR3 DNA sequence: TGTGCCAGCAGCCGGGCCGGGACAGGGGGGACGAATGAGCAGTTCTTC. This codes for CASSRAGTGGTNEQFF.

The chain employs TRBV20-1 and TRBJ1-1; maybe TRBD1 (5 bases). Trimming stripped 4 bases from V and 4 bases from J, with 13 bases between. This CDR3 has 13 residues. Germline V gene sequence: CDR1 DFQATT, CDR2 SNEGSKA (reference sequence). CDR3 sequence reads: CSATGLPGTEAFF. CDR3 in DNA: TGCAGTGCTACAGGGCTTCCAGGCACTGAAGCTTTCTTT.

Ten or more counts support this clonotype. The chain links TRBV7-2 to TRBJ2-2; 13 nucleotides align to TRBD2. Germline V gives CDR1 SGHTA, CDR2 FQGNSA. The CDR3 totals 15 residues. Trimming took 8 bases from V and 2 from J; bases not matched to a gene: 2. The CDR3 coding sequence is TGTGCCAGCGCGGGACTAGCGGGAAACACCGGGGAGCTGTTTTTT. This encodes CASAGLAGNTGELFF.

The CDR3 protein is CASSLRSGGRRTEAFF. As DNA, the CDR3 is TGTGCCAGCAGCCTCAGAAGTGGGGGGAGGAGGACTGAAGCTTTCTTT. The chain has TRBV14 and TRBJ1-1, with a weak D call TRBD1 (5 bases). V gave up 4 bases and J gave up 5 bases, with 20 bases separating them. From germline, CDR1 is SGHDN and CDR2 FVKESK. CDR3 length: 16 residues. The variable domain in full, with the rest retrieved from reference TRBV14 and TRBJ1-1, is EAGVTQFPSHSVIEKGQTVTLRCDPISGHDNLYWYRRVMGKEIKFLLHFVKESKQDESGMPNNRFLAERTGGTYSTLKVQPAELEDSGVYFCASSLRSGGRRTEAFFGQGTRLTVV.

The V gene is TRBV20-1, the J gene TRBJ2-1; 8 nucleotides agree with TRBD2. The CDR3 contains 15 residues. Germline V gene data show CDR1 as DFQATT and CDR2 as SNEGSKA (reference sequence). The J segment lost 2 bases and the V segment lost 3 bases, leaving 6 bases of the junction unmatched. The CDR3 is CSASAGRVTYNEQFF. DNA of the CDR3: TGCAGTGCTAGTGCCGGGAGGGTCACCTACAATGAGCAGTTCTTC.

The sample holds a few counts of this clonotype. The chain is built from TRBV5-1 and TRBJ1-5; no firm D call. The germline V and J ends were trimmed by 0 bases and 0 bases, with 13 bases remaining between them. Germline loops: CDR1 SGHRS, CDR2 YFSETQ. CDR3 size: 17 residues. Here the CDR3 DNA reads TGCGCCAGCAGCTTGGGGGCAGGCGGGAGTAGCAATCAGCCCCAGCATTTT. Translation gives CASSLGAGGSSNQPQHF.

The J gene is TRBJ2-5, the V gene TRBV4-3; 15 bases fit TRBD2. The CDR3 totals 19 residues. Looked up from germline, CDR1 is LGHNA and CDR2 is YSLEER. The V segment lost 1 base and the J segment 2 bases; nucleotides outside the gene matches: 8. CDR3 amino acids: CASSQAGLAGGWGQETQYF. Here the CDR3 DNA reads TGCGCCAGCAGCCAAGCGGGACTAGCGGGAGGATGGGGGCAAGAGACCCAGTACTTC.

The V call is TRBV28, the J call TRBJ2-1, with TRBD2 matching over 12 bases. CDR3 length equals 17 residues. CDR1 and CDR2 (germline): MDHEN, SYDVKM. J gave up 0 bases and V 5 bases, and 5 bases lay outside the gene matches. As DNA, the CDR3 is TGTGCCAGCAGTCCCCAGGGACTAGCGGGCTCCTACAATGAGCAGTTCTTC. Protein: CASSPQGLAGSYNEQFF.

The CDR3 here is CSASRDRVNNSPLHF. CDR3 in DNA: TGCAGTGCTAGCCGGGACAGGGTCAATAATTCACCCCTCCACTTT. The rearrangement uses TRBV20-1 and TRBJ1-6; TRBD1 aligns across 9 bases. Germline CDR1 DFQATT, CDR2 SNEGSKA (reference sequence). Trimming took 3 bases from V and 5 from J; bases not matched to a gene: 5. The CDR3 is made up of 15 amino acids.

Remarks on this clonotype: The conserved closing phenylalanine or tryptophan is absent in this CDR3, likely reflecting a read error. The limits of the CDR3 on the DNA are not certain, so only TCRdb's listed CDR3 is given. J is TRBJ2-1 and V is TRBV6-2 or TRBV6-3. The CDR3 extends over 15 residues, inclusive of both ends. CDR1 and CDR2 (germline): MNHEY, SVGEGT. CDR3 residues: CASSHATALATSLFL.

The DNA for the CDR3 is TGCAGCGTTGGGACAGGGGACGAGCAGTACTTC. It is translated as CSVGTGDEQYF. The gene calls are TRBV29-1 and TRBJ2-7; 9 bases fit TRBD1. There are 11 residues in the CDR3. Trimming removed 4 bases from V and 5 bases from J; junction bases left unmatched: 0. Germline CDR1 SQVTM, CDR2 ANQGSEA.

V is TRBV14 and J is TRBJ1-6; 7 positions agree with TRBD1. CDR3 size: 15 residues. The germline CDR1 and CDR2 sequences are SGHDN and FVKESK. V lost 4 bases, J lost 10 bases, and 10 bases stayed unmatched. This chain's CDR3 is CASSRPTGLNSPLHF. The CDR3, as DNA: TGTGCCAGCAGCCGACCGACAGGGCTAAACTCACCCCTCCACTTT.

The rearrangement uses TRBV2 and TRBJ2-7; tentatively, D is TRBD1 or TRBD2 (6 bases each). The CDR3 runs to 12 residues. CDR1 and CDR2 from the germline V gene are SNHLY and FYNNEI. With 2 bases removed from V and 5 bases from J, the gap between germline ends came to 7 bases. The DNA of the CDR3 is TGTGCCAGCAGTGAACGGGGGCACGAGCAGTACTTC. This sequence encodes CASSERGHEQYF.

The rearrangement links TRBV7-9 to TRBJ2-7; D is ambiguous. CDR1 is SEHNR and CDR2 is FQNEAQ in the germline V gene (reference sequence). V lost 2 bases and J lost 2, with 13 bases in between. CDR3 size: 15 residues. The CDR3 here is CASSLRLETTYEQYF. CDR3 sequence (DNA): TGTGCCAGCAGCTTAAGGTTGGAAACCACCTACGAGCAGTACTTC.

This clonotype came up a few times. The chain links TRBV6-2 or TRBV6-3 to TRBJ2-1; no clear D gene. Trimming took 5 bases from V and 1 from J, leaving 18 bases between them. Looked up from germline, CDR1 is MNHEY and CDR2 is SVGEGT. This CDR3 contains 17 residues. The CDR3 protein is CASSHPVGRLSYNEQFF. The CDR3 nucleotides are TGTGCCAGCAGTCACCCGGTGGGCAGACTTTCCTACAATGAGCAGTTCTTC.

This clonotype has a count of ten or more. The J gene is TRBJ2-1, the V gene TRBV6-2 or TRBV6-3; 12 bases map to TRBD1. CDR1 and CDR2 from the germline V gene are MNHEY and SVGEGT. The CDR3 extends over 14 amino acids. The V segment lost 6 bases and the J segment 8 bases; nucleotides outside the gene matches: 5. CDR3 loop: CASRGTGGFDEQFF. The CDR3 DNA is TGTGCCAGCAGGGGGACAGGGGGCTTCGATGAGCAGTTCTTC.

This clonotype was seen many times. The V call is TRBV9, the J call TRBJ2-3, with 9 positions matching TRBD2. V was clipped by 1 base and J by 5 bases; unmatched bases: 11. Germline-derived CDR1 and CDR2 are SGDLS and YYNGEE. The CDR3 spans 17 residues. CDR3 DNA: TGTGCCAGCAGCGTAATCCCCTCTGGCGGGAGGGGAGATACGCAGTATTTT. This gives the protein CASSVIPSGGRGDTQYF.

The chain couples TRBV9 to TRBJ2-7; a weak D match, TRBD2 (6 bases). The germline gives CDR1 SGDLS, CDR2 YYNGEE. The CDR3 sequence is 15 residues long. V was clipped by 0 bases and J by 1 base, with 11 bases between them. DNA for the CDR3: TGTGCCAGCAGCGTAGGGGCAGGGACTTCCTACGAGCAGTACTTC. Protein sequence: CASSVGAGTSYEQYF.

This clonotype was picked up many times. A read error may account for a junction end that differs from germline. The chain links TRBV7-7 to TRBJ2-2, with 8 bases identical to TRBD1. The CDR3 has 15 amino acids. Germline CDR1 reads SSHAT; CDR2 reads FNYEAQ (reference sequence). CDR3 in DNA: TGTGCTAGCAGCTCCCGGACAGGGTTGGGCGGGGAGCTGTTTTTT. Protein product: CASSSRTGLGGELFF.

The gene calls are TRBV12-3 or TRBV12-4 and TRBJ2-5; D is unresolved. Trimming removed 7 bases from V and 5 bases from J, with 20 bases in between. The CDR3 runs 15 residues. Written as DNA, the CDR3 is TGTGCCAGCACCCTGGGGTGGGCCAGGATTGAGACCCAGTACTTC. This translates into CASTLGWARIETQYF.

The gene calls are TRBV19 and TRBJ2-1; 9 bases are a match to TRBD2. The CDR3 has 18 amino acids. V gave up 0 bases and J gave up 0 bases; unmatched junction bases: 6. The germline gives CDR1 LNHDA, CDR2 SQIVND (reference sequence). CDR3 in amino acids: CASSIEAGGPVSYNEQFF. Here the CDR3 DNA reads TGTGCCAGTAGTATAGAGGCGGGGGGGCCGGTCTCCTACAATGAGCAGTTCTTC.

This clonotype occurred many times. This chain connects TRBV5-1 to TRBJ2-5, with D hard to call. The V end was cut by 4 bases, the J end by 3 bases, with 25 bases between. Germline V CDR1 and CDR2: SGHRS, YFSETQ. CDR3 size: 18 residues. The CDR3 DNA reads TGCGCCAGCAGCCCATTCCTCGGACGGGCCCGATCGGAAGAGACCCAGTACTTC. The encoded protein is CASSPFLGRARSEETQYF. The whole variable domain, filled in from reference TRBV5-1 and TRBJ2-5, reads KAGVTQTPRYLIKTRGQQVTLSCSPISGHRSVSWYQQTPGQGLQFLFEYFSETQRNKGNFPGRFSGRQFSNSRSEMNVSTLELGDSALYLCASSPFLGRARSEETQYFGPGTRLLVL.

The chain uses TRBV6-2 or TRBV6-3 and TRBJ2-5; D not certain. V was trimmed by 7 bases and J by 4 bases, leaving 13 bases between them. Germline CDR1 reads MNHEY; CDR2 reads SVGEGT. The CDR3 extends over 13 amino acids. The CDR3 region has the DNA TGTGCCAGCAACCCGGTTAAGGGAGAGACCCAGTACTTC. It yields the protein CASNPVKGETQYF.

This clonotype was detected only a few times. CDR3: CASSLGGAGVTDTQYF. The DNA of the CDR3 is TGTGCCAGCAGCTTAGGCGGAGCGGGAGTGACAGATACGCAGTATTTT. The chain has TRBV7-2 and TRBJ2-3, with 8 bases matching TRBD2. The CDR3 is 16 residues long. The germline CDR1 and CDR2 sequences are SGHTA and FQGNSA. Losses at the gene ends were 1 base for V and 3 bases for J; bases not matched to a gene: 6.

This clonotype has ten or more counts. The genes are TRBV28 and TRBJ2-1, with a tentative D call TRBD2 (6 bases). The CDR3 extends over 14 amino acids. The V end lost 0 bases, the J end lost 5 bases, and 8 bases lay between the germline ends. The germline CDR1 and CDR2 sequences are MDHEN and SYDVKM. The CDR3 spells CASSLWLADNEQFF. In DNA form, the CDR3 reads TGTGCCAGCAGTTTATGGTTAGCGGACAATGAGCAGTTCTTC.

The CDR3 loop reads CASSPKGRATDTQYF. The CDR3 nucleotides are TGTGCCAGCTCACCAAAGGGCAGGGCGACAGATACGCAGTATTTT. The V gene is TRBV18, the J gene TRBJ2-3; possible D gene TRBD1, 5 bases. The germline V gene has CDR1 KGHSH and CDR2 LQKENI. The germline V and J ends were trimmed by 2 bases and 3 bases, with 12 bases remaining between them. CDR3 length: 15 amino acids.

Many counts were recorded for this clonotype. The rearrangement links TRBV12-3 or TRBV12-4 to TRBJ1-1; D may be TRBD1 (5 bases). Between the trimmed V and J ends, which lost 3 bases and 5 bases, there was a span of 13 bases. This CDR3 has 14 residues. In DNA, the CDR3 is TGTGCCAGCAGTTTTTCTGGGGGAGGGACTGAAGCTTTCTTT. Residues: CASSFSGGGTEAFF.

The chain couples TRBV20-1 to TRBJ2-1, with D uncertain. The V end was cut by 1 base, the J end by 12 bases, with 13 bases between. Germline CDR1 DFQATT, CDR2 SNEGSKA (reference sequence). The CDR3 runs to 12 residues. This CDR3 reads CSARVPPAGQFF. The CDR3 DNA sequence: TGCAGTGCTAGAGTCCCCCCCGCTGGGCAGTTCTTC.